Described below is a single T cell receptor beta chain sequence and its context. Its antigen is not known. The use of previously described methods and listed TCR primers produced the bulk TCR libraries. One entry per CDR3 protein, called by TCRdb with MiXCR from the PCR reads. The table includes under 600,000 distinct CDR3 sequences, under 30% detected once. Sorted inputs of roughly 17,000 to 1,000,000 cells, with 10%, 30% or 50% RNA, yielded naive CD8 libraries. Sorting isolated naive CD8 T cells as CD8+CD4-CCR7+CD45RA+ events. These data are taken from a study of molecular identifiers for immune sequencing clone quantification. Study results and limitations: Clones with over 20 RNA copies captured over 98% of effector molecules but under 1% of naive ones.

V gave up 5 bases and J gave up 6 bases; unmatched junction bases: 16. Germline CDR1 is SEHNR and CDR2 is FQNEAQ (reference sequence). The CDR3 is 17 residues long. The rearrangement joins TRBV7-9 to TRBJ2-5, with TRBD2 matching 9 bases. The sequencing sample was made of naive CD8+ T cells from blood, with Jurkat cell RNA spiked in. Subset described: FACS-sorted CD8+CD4-CCR7+CD45RA+ naive T cells. This sequence originates from a human donor in good health. Some libraries in this study had Jurkat cell RNA spiked in. CDR3 DNA: TGTGCCAGCAGCCCCGAAGCCGGGACTAGCCGAGCAAAGACCCAGTACTTC. As protein: CASSPEAGTSRAKTQYF.